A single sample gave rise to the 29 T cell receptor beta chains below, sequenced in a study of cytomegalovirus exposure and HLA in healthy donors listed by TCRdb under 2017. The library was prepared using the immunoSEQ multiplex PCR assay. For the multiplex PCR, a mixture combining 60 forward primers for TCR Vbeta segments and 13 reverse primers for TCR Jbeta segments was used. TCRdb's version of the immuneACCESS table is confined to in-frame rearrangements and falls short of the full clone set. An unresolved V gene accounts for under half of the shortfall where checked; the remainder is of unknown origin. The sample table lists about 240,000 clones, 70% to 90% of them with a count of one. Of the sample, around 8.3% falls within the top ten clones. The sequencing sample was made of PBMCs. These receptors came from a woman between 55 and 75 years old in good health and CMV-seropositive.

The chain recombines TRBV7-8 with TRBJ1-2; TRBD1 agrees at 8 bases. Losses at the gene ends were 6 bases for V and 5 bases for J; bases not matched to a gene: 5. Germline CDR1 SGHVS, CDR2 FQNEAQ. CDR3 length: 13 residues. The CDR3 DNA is TGTGCCAGCAGTCAGGGGGCTATATATGGCTACACCTTC. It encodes CASSQGAIYGYTF.

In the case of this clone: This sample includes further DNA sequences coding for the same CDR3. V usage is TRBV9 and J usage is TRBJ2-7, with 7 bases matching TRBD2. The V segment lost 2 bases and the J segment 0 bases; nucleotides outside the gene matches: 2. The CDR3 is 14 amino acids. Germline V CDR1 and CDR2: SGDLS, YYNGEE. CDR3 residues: CASSVGGSSYEQYF. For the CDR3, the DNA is TGTGCCAGCAGCGTGGGCGGGAGCTCCTACGAGCAGTACTTC.

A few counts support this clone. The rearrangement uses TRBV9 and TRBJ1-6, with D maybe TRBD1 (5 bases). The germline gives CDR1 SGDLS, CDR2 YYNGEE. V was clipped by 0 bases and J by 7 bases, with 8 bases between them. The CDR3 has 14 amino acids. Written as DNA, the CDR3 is TGTGCCAGCAGCGTAGGACAGAAGAATTCACCCCTCCACTTT. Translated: CASSVGQKNSPLHF.

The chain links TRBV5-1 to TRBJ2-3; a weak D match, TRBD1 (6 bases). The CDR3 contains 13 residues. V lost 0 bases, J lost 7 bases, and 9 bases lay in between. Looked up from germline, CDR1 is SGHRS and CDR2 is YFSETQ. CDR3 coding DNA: TGCGCCAGCAGCTTGGACAGGGCGAATACGCAGTATTTT. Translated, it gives CASSLDRANTQYF.

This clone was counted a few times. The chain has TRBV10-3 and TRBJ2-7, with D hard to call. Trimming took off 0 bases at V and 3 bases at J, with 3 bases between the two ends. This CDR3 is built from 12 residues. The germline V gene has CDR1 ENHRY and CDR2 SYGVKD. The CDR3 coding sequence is TGTGCCATCAGTGAGTCTAACTACGAGCAGTACTTC. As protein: CAISESNYEQYF.

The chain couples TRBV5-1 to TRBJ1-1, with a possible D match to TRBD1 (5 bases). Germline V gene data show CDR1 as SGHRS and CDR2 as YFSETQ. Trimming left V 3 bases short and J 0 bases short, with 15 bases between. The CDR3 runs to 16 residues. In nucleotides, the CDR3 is TGCGCCAGCAGCTCAGGACAAGCGGGTCTGAACACTGAAGCTTTCTTT. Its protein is CASSSGQAGLNTEAFF.

CDR3 loop: CASSLISLRLLNTGELFF. CDR3 in DNA: TGTGCCAGCAGCTTAATCTCCCTGCGCCTCCTGAACACCGGGGAGCTGTTTTTT. The chain recombines TRBV7-3 with TRBJ2-2; D not certain. Germline CDR1 is SGHTA and CDR2 is FQGTGA. This CDR3 spans 18 amino acids. Trimming removed 1 base from V and 1 base from J, with 16 bases in between.

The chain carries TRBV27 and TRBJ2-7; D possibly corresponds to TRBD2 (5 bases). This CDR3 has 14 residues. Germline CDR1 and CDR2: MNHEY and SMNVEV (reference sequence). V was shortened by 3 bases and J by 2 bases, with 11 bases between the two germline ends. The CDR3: CASSFEDSPYEQYF. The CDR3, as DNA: TGTGCCAGCAGTTTCGAGGACTCTCCCTACGAGCAGTACTTC.

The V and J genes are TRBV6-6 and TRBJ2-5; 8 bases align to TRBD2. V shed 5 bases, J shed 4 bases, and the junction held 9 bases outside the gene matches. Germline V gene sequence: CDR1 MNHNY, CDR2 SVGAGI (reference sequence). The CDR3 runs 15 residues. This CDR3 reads CASSALSSGRETQYF. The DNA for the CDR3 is TGTGCCAGCAGTGCTCTGTCCAGCGGGAGAGAGACCCAGTACTTC.

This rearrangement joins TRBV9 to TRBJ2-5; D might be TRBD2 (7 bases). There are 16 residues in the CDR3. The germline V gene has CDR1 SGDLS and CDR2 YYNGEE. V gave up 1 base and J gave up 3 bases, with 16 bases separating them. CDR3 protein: CASSVSPRGGEETQYF. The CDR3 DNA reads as TGTGCCAGCAGCGTATCCCCGAGGGGGGGGGAAGAGACCCAGTACTTC.

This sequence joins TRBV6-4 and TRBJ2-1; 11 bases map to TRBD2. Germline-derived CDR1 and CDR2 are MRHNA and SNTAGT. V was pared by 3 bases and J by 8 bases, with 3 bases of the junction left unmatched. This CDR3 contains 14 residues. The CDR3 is CASSETSGSDEQFF. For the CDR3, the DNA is TGTGCCAGCAGTGAAACTAGCGGGAGTGATGAGCAGTTCTTC.

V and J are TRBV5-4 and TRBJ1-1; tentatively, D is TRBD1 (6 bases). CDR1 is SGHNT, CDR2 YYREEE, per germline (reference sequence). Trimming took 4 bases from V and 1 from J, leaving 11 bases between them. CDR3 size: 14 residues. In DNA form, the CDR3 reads TGTGCCAGCAGCATAGGACAGAGGAACACTGAAGCTTTCTTT. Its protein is CASSIGQRNTEAFF.

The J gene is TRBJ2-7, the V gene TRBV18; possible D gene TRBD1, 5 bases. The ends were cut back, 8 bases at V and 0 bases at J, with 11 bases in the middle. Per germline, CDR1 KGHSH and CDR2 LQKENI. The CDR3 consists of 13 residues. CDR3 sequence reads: CASQGAFSYEQYF. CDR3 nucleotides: TGTGCCAGCCAGGGTGCTTTCTCCTACGAGCAGTACTTC. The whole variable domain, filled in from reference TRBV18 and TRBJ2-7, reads NAGVMQNPRHLVRRRGQEARLRCSPMKGHSHVYWYRQLPEEGLKFMVYLQKENIIDESGMPKERFSAEFPKEGPSILRIQQVVRGDSAAYFCASQGAFSYEQYFGPGTRLTVT.

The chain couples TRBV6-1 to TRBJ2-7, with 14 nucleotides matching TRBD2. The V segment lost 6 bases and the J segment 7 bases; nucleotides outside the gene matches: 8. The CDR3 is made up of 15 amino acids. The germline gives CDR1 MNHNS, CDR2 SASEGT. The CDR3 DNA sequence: TGTGCCAGCAGGAGACTAGCGGGAGGGCCGGGGGAGCAGTACTTC. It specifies CASRRLAGGPGEQYF.

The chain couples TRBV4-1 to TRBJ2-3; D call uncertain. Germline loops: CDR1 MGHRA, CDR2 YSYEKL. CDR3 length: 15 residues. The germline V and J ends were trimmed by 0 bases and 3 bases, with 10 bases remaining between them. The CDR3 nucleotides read TGCGCCAGCAGCCAAGATGCGGATGGGACAGATACGCAGTATTTT. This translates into CASSQDADGTDTQYF.

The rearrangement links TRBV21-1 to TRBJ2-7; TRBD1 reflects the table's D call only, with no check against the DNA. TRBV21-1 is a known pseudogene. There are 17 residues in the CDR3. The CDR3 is CASPRQGASGRLYEQYF. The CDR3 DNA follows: TGTGCCAGTCCTCGGCAGGGGGCGAGTGGTAGGTTGTACGAGCAGTACTTC.

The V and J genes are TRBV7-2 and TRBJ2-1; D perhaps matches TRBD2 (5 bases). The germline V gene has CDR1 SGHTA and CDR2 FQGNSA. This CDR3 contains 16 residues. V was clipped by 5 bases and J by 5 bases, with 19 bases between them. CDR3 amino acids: CASSHGVRFGNNEQFF. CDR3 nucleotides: TGTGCCAGCAGCCACGGGGTGCGTTTCGGGAACAATGAGCAGTTCTTC.

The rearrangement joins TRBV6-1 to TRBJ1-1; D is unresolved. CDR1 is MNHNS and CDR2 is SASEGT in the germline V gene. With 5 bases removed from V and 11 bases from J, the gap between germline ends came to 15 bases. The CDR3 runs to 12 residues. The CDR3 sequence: CASSPAGREAFF. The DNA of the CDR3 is TGTGCCAGCAGTCCCGCCGGGAGGGAGGCTTTCTTT.

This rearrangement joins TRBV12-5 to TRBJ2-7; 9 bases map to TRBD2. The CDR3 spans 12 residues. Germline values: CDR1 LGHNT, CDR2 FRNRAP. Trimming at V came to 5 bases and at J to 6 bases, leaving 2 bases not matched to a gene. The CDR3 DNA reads TGTGCTAGTGGTACAGCGGGAGGCGAGCAGTACTTC. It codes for CASGTAGGEQYF.

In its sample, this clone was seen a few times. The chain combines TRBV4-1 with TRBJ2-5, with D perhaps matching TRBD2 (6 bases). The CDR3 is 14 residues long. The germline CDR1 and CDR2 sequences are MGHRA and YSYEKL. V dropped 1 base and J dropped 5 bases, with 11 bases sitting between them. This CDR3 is CASSQAGGRETQYF. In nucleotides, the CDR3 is TGCGCCAGCAGCCAAGCTGGGGGGAGGGAGACCCAGTACTTC.

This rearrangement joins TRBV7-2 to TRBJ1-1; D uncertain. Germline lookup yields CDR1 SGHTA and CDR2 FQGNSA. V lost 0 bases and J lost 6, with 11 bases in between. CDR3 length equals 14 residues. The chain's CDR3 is CASSLALKEAEAFF. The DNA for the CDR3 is TGTGCCAGCAGCTTAGCGCTAAAAGAGGCTGAAGCTTTCTTT. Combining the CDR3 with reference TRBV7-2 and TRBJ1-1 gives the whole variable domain GAGVSQSPSNKVTEKGKDVELRCDPISGHTALYWYRQSLGQGLEFLIYFQGNSAPDKSGLPSDRFSAERTGGSVSTLTIQRTQQEDSAVYLCASSLALKEAEAFFGQGTRLTVV.

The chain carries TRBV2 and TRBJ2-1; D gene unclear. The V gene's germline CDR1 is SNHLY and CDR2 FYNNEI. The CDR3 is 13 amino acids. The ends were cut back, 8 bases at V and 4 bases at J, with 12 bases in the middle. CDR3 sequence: CASVVGYYNEQFF. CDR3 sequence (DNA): TGTGCCAGCGTGGTCGGGTATTACAATGAGCAGTTCTTC.

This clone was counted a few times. The CDR3 DNA reads as TGCGCCAGCAGCCAATCGGGACAGGGCGGGGTCGACGAGCAGTACTTC. Translating gives CASSQSGQGGVDEQYF. The chain joins TRBV4-1 to TRBJ2-7; 9 bases line up with TRBD1. CDR1 is MGHRA and CDR2 is YSYEKL in the germline V gene. Trimming took 2 bases from V and 5 from J; bases not matched to a gene: 10. The CDR3 consists of 16 residues.

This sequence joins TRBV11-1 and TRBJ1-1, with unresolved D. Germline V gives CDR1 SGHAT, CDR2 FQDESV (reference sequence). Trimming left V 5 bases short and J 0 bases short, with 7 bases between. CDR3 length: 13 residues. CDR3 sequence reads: CASSPWLNTEAFF. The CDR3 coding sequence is TGTGCCAGCAGCCCATGGCTGAACACTGAAGCTTTCTTT.

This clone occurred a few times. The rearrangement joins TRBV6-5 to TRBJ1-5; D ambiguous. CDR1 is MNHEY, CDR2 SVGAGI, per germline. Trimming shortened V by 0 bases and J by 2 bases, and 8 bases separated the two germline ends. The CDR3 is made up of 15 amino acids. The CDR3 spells CASSYSRGGNQPQHF. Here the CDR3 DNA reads TGTGCCAGCAGTTACTCGAGAGGAGGCAATCAGCCCCAGCATTTT.

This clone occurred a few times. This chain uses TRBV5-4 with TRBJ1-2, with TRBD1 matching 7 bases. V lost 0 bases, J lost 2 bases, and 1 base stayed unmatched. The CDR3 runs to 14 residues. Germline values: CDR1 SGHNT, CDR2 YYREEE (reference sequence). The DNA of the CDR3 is TGTGCCAGCAGCTTGGCGGGACAGAACTATGGCTACACCTTC. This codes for CASSLAGQNYGYTF.

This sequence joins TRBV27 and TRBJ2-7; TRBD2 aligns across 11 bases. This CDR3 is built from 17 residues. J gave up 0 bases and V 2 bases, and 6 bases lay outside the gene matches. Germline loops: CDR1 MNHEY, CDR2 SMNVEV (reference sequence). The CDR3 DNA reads TGTGCCAGCAGTTTACGGGGGCTAGCGGGAGGCTCCTACGAGCAGTACTTC. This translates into CASSLRGLAGGSYEQYF.

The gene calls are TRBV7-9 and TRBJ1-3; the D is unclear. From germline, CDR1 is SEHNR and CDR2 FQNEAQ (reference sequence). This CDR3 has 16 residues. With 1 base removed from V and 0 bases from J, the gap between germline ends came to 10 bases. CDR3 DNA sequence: TGTGCCAGCAGCTTAGTCCTCCGGGACTCTGGAAACACCATATATTTT. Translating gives CASSLVLRDSGNTIYF.

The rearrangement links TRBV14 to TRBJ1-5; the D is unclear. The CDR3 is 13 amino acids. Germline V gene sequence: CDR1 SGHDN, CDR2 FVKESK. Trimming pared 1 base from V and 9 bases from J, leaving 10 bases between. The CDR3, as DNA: TGTGCCAGCAGCCAAGGCGGTGGATTGCCCCAGCATTTT. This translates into CASSQGGGLPQHF.